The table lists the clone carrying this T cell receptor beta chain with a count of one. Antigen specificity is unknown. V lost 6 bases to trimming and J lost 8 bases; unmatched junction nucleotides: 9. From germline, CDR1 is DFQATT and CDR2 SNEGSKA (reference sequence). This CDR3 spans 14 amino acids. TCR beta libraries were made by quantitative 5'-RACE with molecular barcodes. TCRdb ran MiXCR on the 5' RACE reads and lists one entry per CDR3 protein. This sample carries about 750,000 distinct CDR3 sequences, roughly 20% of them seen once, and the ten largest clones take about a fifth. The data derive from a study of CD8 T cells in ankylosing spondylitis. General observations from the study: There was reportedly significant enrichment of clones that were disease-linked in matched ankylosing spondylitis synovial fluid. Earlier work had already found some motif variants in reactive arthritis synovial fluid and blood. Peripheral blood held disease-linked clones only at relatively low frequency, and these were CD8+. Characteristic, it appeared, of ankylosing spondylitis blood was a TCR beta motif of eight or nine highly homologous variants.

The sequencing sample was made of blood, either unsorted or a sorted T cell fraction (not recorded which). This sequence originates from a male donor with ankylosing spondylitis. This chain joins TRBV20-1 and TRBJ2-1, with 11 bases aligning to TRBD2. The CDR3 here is CSAQSGTSGDEQFF. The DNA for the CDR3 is TGCAGTGCACAGAGTGGGACTAGCGGCGATGAGCAGTTCTTC.